This T cell receptor beta chain comes out of a study of early T cells in non-severe SARS-CoV-2 infection. Study background: Sequencing was performed on bulk RNA from unsorted whole blood, leaving chains unpaired.

TCRdb re-called the 5' RACE reads through MiXCR, storing one row per CDR3 protein. The sample holds tens of thousands of distinct CDR3 sequences, roughly 9.3% seen once. V was clipped by 4 bases and J by 4 bases, with 7 bases between them. The CDR3 is 12 residues long. The V gene is TRBV12-3 or TRBV12-4, the J gene TRBJ1-2; unclear D gene. The sequenced material came from whole blood. The TCR comes from an adult who was a healthcare worker with PCR-confirmed SARS-CoV-2 infection or an uninfected control (not recorded which). The chain's CDR3 is CASSSGPYGYTF. The CDR3 DNA reads as TGTGCCAGCAGTTCTGGCCCCTATGGCTACACCTTC.